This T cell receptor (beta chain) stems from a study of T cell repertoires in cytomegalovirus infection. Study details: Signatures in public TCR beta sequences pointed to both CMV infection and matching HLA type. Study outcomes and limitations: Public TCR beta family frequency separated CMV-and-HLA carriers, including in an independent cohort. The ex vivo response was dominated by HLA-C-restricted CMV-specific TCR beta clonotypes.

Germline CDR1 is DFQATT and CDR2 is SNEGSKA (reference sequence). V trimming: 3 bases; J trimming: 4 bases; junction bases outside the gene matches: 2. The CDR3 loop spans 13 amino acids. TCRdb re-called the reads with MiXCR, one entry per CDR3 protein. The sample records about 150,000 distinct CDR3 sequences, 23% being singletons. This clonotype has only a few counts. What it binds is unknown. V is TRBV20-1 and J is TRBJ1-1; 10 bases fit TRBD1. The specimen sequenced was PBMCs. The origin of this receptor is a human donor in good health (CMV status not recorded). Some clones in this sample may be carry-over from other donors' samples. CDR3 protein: CSARWTGGTEAFF. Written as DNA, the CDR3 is TGCAGTGCTAGGTGGACAGGGGGCACTGAAGCTTTCTTT.